Listed below are T cell receptor beta chains from one sample, sequenced in a study of cytomegalovirus exposure and HLA in healthy donors. The assay was immunoSEQ multiplex PCR, and TCRdb's table has in-frame clones only and misses some. This table holds approximately 120,000 clones, roughly four fifths found once. The sequencing input was PBMCs. These receptor sequences come from an older woman in good health and CMV-seropositive. Each CDR3 is given with its conserved first and last residue. Each record gives: V gene, J gene, CDR3 length, clone size, D gene, CDR3 DNA, CDR3 protein. D genes are given only for firm matches. Clone sizes are given selectively: once, few, many, or a class where the clone is expanded.

TRBV4-3	TRBJ1-4	15	few	.	TGCGCCAGCAGCCAAGATCTGGAGGTAACTGAAAAACTGTTTTTT	CASSQDLEVTEKLFF
TRBV18	TRBJ2-1	15	.	.	TGTGCCAGCTCACCCTGGGGGCTTGAGCCCAATGAGCAGTTCTTC	CASSPWGLEPNEQFF
TRBV19	TRBJ2-2	12	.	.	TGTGCCACCTATGACAGGTCCGGGGAGCTGCTTTTT	CATYDRSGELLF
TRBV7-2	TRBJ1-5	16	once	.	TGTGCCAGCAGCTTAGTGGGCCCTACTAGCAATCAGCCCCAGCATTTT	CASSLVGPTSNQPQHF
TRBV9	TRBJ2-7	17	.	TRBD2	TGTGCCAGCAGCCCACACTCCGGGACTAGCAGTTCCTACGAGCAGTACTTC	CASSPHSGTSSSYEQYF
TRBV27	TRBJ1-2	14	.	.	TGTGCCAGCAGTTTATTCCACGACAGAGATGGCTACACCTTC	CASSLFHDRDGYTF
TRBV7-9	TRBJ2-1	16	.	TRBD2	TGTGCCAGCAGCCCTGATGGAGCGGGGGCTGGGGATGAGCAGTTCTTC	CASSPDGAGAGDEQFF
TRBV9	TRBJ2-7	14	.	.	TGTGCCAGCAGCGCCGGACAGACCCCCTACGAGCAGTACTTC	CASSAGQTPYEQYF
TRBV19	TRBJ1-1	17	.	TRBD1	TGTGCCAGTAGTATAACCCCCGGGACAGGGCCGAACACTGAAGCTTTCTTT	CASSITPGTGPNTEAFF
TRBV5-1	TRBJ1-4	15	.	.	TGCGCCAGCAGCCACGAAACAGGGATTAATGAAAAACTGTTTTTT	CASSHETGINEKLFF
TRBV18	TRBJ2-2	17	.	TRBD1	TGTGCCAGCTCACCGACCTCAGGGGGCGGTCGAGTCGGGGAGCTGTTTTTT	CASSPTSGGGRVGELFF
TRBV6-6	TRBJ1-2	13	.	.	TGTGCCAGCAGTTACGAACAAAACTATGGCTACACCTTC	CASSYEQNYGYTF
TRBV5-8	TRBJ1-5	14	.	.	TGTGCCAGCAGCAACCGGGTTACGAATCAGCCCCAGCATTTT	CASSNRVTNQPQHF
TRBV5-1	TRBJ2-5	13	.	.	TGCGCCAGCAGCTTGGAAGGAGAAGAGACCCAGTACTTC	CASSLEGEETQYF
TRBV5-1	TRBJ1-4	17	once	TRBD1	TGCGCCAGCAGCAGGGGACAGGCATCGACTCCTAATGAAAAACTGTTTTTT	CASSRGQASTPNEKLFF
TRBV2	TRBJ1-2	13	.	.	TGTGCCAGCAGTGTGAGACAGTTCTATGGCTACACCTTC	CASSVRQFYGYTF
TRBV7-2	TRBJ2-2	14	.	.	TGTGCCAGCAGATCGCGGGCTAACACCGGGGAGCTGTTTTTT	CASRSRANTGELFF
TRBV5-5	TRBJ2-1	20	few	TRBD2	TGTGCCAGCAGCACCAGGACTAGCGGGAGGGCCCACAGCTCCTACAATGAGCAGTTCTTC	CASSTRTSGRAHSSYNEQFF
TRBV19	TRBJ1-3	15	.	.	TGTGCCAGTAGTGGGAACCGGGACTGGGGAAACACCATATATTTT	CASSGNRDWGNTIYF
TRBV27	TRBJ2-5	18	.	TRBD1	TGTGCCAGCTCTTACCAACAGGGGAGAGGGTTTCCAAGGGAGACCCAGTACTTC	CASSYQQGRGFPRETQYF
TRBV2	TRBJ2-5	14	.	TRBD1	TGTGCCAGCAGATTACAGGGGAGCTCAGAGACCCAGTACTTC	CASRLQGSSETQYF
TRBV6-4	TRBJ2-4	15	.	.	TGTGCCAGCAGTGACAGGAGAAAAGCCAAAAACATTCAGTACTTC	CASSDRRKAKNIQYF
TRBV29-1	TRBJ2-2	13	few	.	TGCAGCGTTGAGGGCAGCCCCACCGGGGAGCTGTTTTTT	CSVEGSPTGELFF
TRBV6-6	TRBJ1-1	14	.	TRBD1	TGTGCCAGCAGTTACGGGGACAGGGGCCCTGAAGCTTTCTTT	CASSYGDRGPEAFF
TRBV10-3	TRBJ1-4	16	.	.	TGTGCCATCAGTGAGGGCTCCGGGAGGCTAAATGAAAAACTGTTTTTT	CAISEGSGRLNEKLFF
TRBV18	TRBJ1-1	15	.	.	TGTGCCAGCTCGCGAGACATGTCCCAGAACACTGAAGCTTTCTTT	CASSRDMSQNTEAFF
TRBV5-1	TRBJ1-1	15	.	TRBD1	TGCGCCAGTTCACAGGGGGCGCTTATGAACACTGAAGCTTTCTTT	CASSQGALMNTEAFF
TRBV5-6	TRBJ2-7	15	many	.	TGTGCCAGCAGCCGACTTCAAGCGGTCTACTACGAGCAGTACTTC	CASSRLQAVYYEQYF